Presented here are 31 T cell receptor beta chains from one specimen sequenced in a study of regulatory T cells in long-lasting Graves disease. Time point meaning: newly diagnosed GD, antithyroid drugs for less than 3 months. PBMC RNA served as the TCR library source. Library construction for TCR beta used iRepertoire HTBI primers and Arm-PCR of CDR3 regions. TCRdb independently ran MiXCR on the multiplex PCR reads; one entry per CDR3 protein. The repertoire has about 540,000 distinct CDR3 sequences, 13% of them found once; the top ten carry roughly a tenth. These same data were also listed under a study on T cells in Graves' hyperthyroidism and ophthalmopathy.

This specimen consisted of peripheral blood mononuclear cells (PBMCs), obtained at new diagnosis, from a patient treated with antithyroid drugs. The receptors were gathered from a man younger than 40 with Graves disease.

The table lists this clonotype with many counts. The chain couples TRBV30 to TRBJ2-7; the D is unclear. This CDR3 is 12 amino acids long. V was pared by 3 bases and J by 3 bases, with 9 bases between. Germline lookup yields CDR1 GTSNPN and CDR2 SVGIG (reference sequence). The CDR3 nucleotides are TGTGCCTGGAGGACAAATATCTACGAGCAGTACTTC. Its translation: CAWRTNIYEQYF.

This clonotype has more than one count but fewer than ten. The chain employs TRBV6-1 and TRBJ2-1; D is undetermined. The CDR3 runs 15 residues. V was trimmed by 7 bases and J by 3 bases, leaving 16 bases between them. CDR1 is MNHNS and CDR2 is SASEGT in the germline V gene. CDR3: CASNMGISFYNEQFF. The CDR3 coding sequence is TGTGCCAGCAATATGGGGATAAGTTTCTACAATGAGCAGTTCTTC.

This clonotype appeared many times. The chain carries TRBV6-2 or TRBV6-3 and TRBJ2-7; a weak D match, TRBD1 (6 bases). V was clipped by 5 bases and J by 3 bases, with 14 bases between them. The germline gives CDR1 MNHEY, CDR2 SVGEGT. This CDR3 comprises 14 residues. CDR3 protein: CASSPFGQYYEQYF. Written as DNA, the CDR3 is TGTGCCAGCAGTCCTTTTGGACAGTACTACGAGCAGTACTTC.

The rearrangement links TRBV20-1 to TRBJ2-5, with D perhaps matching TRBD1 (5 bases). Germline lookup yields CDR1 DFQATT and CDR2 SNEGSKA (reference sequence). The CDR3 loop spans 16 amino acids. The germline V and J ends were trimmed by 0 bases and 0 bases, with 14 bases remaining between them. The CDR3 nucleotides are TGCAGTGCTAGAGATATAGCCCTAGGGGACCAAGAGACCCAGTACTTC. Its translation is CSARDIALGDQETQYF.

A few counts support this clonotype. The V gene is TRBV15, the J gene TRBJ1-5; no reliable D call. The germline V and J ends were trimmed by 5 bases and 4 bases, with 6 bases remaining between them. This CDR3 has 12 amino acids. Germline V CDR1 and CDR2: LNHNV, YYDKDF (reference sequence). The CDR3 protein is CATSGGNQPQHF. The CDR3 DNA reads TGTGCCACCAGCGGTGGGAATCAGCCCCAGCATTTT.

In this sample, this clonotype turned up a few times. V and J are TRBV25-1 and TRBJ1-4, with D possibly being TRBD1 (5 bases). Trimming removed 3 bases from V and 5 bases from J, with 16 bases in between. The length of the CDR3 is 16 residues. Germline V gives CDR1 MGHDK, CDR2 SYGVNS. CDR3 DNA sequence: TGTGCCAGCAGTGATAGAACCCGGGGGACCAATGAAAAACTGTTTTTT. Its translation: CASSDRTRGTNEKLFF.

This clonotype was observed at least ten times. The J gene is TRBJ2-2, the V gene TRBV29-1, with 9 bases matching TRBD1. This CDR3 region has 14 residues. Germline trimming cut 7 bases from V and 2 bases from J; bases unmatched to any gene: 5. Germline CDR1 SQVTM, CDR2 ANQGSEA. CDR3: CSGWTGVNTGELFF. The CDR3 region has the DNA TGCAGCGGATGGACAGGGGTCAACACCGGGGAGCTGTTTTTT.

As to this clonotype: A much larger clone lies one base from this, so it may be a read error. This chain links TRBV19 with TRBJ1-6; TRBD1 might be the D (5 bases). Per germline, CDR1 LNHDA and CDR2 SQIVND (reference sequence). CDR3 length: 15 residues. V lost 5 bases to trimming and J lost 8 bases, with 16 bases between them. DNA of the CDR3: TGTGCCAGTAGTTTCATCTCGGACATGGATTCACCCCTCCACTTT. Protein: CASSFISDMDSPLHF.

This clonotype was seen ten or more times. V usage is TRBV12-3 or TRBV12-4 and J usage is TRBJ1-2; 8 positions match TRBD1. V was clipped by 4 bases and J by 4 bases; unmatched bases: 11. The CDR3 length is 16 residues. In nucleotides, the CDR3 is TGTGCCAGCAGTTCCCAGACAGGGGTGTCGATCTATGGCTACACCTTC. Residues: CASSSQTGVSIYGYTF.

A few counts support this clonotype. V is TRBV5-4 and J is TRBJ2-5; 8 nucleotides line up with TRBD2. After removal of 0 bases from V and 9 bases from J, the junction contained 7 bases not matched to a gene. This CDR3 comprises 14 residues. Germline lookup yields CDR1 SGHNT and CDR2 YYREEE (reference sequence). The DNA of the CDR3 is TGTGCCAGCAGCTTGGGGGGAGCCGGGGGGGCCCAGTACTTC. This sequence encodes CASSLGGAGGAQYF.

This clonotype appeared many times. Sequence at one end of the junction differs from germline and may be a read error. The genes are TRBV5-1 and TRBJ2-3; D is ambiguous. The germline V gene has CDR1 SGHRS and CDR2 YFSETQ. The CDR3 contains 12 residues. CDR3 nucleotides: TGTGCCAGCAGCTTTAGCACAGATACGCAGTATTTT. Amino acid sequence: CASSFSTDTQYF. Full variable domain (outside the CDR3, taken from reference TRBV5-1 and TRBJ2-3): KAGVTQTPRYLIKTRGQQVTLSCSPISGHRSVSWYQQTPGQGLQFLFEYFSETQRNKGNFPGRFSGRQFSNSRSEMNVSTLELGDSALYLCASSFSTDTQYFGPGTRLTVL.

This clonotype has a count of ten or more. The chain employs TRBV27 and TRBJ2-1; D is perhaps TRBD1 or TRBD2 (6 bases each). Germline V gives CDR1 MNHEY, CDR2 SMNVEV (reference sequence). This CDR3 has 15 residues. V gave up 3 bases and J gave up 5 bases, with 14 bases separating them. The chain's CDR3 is CASSFGGHNDNEQFF. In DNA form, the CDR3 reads TGTGCCAGCAGTTTTGGGGGGCACAACGACAATGAGCAGTTCTTC.

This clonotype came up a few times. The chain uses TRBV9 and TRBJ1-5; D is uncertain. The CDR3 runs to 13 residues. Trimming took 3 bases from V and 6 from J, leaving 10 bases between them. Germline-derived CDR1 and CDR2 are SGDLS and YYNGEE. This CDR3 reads CASSDESGQPQHF. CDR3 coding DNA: TGTGCCAGCAGCGACGAATCGGGTCAGCCCCAGCATTTT.

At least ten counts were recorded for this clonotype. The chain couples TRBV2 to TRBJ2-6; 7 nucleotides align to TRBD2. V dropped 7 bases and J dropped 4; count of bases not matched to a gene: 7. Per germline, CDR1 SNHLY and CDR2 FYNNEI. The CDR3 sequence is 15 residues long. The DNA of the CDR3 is TGTGCCAGCAAACGGACTAGAGCGGGGGCCAACGTCCTGACTTTC. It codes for CASKRTRAGANVLTF. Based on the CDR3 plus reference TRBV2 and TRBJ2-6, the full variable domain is EPEVTQTPSHQVTQMGQEVILRCVPISNHLYFYWYRQILGQKVEFLVSFYNNEISEKSEIFDDQFSVERPDGSNFTLKIRSTKLEDSAMYFCASKRTRAGANVLTFGAGSRLTVL.

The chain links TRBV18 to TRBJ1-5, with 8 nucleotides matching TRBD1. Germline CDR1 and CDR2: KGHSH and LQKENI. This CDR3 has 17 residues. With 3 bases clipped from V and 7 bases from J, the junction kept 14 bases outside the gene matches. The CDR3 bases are TGTGCCAGCTCACCCTTTTCCGGACAGGGCCAAGCACAGCCCCAGCATTTT. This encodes CASSPFSGQGQAQPQHF. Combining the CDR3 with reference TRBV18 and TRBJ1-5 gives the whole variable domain NAGVMQNPRHLVRRRGQEARLRCSPMKGHSHVYWYRQLPEEGLKFMVYLQKENIIDESGMPKERFSAEFPKEGPSILRIQQVVRGDSAAYFCASSPFSGQGQAQPQHFGDGTRLSIL.

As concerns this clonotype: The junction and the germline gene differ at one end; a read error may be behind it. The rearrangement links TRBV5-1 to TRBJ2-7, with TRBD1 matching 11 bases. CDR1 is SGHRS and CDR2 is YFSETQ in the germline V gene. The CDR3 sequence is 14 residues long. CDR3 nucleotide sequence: TGTGCCAGCAGCGCGGACAGGGGGCTCTACGAGCAGTACTTC. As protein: CASSADRGLYEQYF.

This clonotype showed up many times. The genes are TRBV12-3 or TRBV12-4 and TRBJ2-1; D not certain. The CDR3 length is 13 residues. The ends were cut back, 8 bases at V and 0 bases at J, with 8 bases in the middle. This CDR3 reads CASGRSSYNEQFF. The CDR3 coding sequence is TGTGCCAGCGGTAGGAGCTCCTACAATGAGCAGTTCTTC.

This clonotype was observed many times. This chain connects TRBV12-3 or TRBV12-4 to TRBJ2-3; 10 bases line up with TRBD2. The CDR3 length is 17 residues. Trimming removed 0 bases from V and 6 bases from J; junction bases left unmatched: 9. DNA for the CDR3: TGTGCCAGCAGTTTAGCGGGGAGACTAGCGGGTCGGGATACGCAGTATTTT. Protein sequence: CASSLAGRLAGRDTQYF.

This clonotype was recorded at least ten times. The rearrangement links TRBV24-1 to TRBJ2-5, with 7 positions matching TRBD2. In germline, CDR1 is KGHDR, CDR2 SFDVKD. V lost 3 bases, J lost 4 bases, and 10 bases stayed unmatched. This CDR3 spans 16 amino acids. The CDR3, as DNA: TGTGCCACCAGTGATGGTCTAGCGGAAGCTATAGAGACCCAGTACTTC. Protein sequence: CATSDGLAEAIETQYF.

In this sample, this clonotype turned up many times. CDR3 loop: CASSLVAYEQFF. CDR3 nucleotide sequence: TGCGCCAGCAGCTTGGTGGCTTATGAGCAGTTCTTC. The J gene is TRBJ2-1, the V gene TRBV5-1; the D is unclear. This CDR3 has 12 residues. V was pared by 0 bases and J by 8 bases, with 6 bases between. The germline V gene encodes CDR1 SGHRS and CDR2 YFSETQ.

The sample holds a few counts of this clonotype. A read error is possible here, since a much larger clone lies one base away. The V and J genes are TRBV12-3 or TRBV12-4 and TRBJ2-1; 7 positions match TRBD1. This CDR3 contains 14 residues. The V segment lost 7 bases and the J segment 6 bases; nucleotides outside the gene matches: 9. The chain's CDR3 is CASTQGHRGNEQFF. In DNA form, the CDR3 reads TGTGCCAGCACCCAGGGGCACAGGGGCAATGAGCAGTTCTTC.

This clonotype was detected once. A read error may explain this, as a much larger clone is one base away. CDR3 in amino acids: CASLTGGGRNEQFF. CDR3 DNA: TGTGCCAGCCTCACAGGTGGCGGAAGAAATGAGCAGTTCTTC. The chain uses TRBV2 and TRBJ2-5, with D perhaps matching TRBD1 (5 bases). The assigned J gene may be wrong: the sequence end matches TRBJ2-1 better. Looked up from germline, CDR1 is SNHLY and CDR2 is FYNNEI. The CDR3 contains 14 residues.

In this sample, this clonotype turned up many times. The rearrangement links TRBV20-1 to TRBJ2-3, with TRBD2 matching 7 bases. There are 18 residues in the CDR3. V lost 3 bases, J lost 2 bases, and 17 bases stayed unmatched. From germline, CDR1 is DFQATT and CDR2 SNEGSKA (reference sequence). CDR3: CSARGGRVGAGLTDTQYF. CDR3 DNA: TGCAGTGCTAGGGGGGGTAGAGTGGGAGCGGGACTCACAGATACGCAGTATTTT.

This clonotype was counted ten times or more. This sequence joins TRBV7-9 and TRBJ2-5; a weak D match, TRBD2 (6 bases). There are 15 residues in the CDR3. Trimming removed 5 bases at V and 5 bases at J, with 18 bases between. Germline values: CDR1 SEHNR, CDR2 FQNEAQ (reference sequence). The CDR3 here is CASSASGRSGETQYF. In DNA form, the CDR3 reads TGTGCCAGCAGCGCGAGCGGGCGCAGCGGGGAGACCCAGTACTTC.

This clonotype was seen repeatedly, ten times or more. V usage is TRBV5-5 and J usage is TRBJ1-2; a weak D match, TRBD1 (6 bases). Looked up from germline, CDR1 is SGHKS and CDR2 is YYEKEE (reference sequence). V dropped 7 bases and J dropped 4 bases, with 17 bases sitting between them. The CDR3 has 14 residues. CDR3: CASATRGGGYGYTF. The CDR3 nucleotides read TGTGCCAGCGCGACCAGGGGCGGGGGCTATGGCTACACCTTC.

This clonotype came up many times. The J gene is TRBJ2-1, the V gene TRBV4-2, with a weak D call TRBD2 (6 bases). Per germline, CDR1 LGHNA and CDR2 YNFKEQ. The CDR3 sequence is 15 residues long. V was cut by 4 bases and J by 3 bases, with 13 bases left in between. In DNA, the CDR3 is TGTGCCAGCAGCCTACGGGAGTGGGGCTACAATGAGCAGTTCTTC. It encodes CASSLREWGYNEQFF.

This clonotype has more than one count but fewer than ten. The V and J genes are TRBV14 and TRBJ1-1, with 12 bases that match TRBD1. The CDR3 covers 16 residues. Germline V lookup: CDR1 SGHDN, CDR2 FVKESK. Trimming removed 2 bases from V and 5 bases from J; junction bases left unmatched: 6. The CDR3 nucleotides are TGTGCCAGCAGCCAACCCGGGGACAGGGGGCGGACTGAAGCTTTCTTT. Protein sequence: CASSQPGDRGRTEAFF.

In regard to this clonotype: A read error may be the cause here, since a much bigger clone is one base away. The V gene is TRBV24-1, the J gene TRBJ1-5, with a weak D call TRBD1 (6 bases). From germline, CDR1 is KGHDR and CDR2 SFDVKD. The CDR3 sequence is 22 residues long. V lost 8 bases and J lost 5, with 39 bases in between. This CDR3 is CATKGVGSFNLSAGSFDQPQHF. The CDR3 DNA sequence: TGTGCCACCAAGGGGGTTGGCAGTTTTAATTTAAGCGCCGGGTCCTTCGATCAGCCCCAGCATTTT.

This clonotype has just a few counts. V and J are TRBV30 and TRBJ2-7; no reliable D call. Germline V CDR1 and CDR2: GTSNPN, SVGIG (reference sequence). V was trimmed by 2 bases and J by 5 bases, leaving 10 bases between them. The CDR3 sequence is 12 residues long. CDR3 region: CAWSYLRDEQYF. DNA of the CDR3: TGTGCCTGGAGTTACCTACGAGACGAGCAGTACTTC.

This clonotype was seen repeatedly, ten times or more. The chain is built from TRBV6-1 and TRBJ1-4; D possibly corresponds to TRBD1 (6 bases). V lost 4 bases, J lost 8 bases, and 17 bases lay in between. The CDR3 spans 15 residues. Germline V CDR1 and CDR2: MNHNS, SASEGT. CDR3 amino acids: CASSAVDSLAEKLFF. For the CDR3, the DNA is TGTGCCAGCAGTGCGGTGGACAGTTTAGCCGAAAAACTGTTTTTT.

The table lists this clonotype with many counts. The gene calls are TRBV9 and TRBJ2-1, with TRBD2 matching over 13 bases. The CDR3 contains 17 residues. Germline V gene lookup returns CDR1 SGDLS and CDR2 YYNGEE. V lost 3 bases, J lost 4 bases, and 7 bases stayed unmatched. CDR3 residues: CASSARLAGGQYNEQFF. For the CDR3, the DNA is TGTGCCAGCAGCGCCCGACTAGCGGGAGGACAATACAATGAGCAGTTCTTC.